This T cell receptor (beta chain) was captured by sequencing in a study of early stage breast cancer tumors. Overall study results and limits: Commonly generated sequences made up most enriched TCRB sequences shared between patients.

As to this clone: Its antigen is as yet unknown.

With 2 bases clipped from V and 6 bases from J, the junction kept 8 bases outside the gene matches. The germline V gene has CDR1 LGHNA and CDR2 YSLEER. The CDR3 covers 16 residues. Assay used: immunoSEQ multiplex PCR; TCRdb lists only in-frame clones, some missing. The sample has some 5,000 clones, about two thirds seen once. The receptor was isolated from a person between 55 and 69 years old with breast cancer. The chain carries TRBV4-3 and TRBJ2-2; 8 nucleotides line up with TRBD2. Sample: normal breast tissue next to the tumor. The CDR3 nucleotides are TGCGCCAGCAGCCAAAACCCCGGGAGGGCCGCCGGGGAGCTGTTTTTT. Translating gives CASSQNPGRAAGELFF.